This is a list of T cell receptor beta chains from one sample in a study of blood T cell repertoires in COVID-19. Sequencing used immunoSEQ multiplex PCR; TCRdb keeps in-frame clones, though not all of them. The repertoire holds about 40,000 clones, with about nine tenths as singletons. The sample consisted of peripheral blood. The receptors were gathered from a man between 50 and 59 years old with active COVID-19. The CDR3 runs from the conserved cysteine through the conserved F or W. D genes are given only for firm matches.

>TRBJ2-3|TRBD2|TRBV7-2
TGTGCCAGCAGCCGCGGACTAGCGGGAGATACGCAGTATTTT
CASSRGLAGDTQYF
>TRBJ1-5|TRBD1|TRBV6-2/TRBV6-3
TGTGCCAGCAGTGACAGGGGCGGGAGCAATCAGCCCCAGCATTTT
CASSDRGGSNQPQHF
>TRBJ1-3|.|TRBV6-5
TGTGCCAGCAGAGGACAGCTCTCTGGAAACACCATATATTTT
CASRGQLSGNTIYF
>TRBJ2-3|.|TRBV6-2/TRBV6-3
TGTGCCAGCAGTTCACCCCTTTTAAGCGTGGGCACAGATACGCAGTATTTT
CASSSPLLSVGTDTQYF
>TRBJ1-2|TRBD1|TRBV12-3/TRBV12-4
TGTGCCAGCAGTTCGGGACAGCGGTATGGCTACACCTTC
CASSSGQRYGYTF
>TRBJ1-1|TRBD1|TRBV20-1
TGCAGTGCTAGTCGGGGACAGGGGAACACTGAAGCTTTCTTT
CSASRGQGNTEAFF
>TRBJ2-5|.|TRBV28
TGTGCCAGCAGTTTGGTAAATCAAGGGGGAGAGACCCAGTACTTC
CASSLVNQGGETQYF
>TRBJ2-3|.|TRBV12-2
TGTGCAAGTCGCTCCGACAGGGGCGGTCGCACAGATACGCAGTATTTT
CASRSDRGGRTDTQYF
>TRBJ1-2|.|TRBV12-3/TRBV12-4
TGTGCCAGCAGTTTCACGGTAAACTATGGCTACACCTTC
CASSFTVNYGYTF
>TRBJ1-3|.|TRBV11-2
TGTGCCAGCAGCTTAGAGGGGGGGGATCGAAACACCATATATTTT
CASSLEGGDRNTIYF